This record covers a single T cell receptor (beta chain). This specimen comes from a study of control samples from healthy donors and cancer patients. Only in-frame clones appear in the TCRdb table, and some are missing; sequencing was by immunoSEQ multiplex PCR. The sample has fewer than 120,000 clones; 88% are singletons. The CDR3 loop spans 14 amino acids. V gave up 1 base and J gave up 6 bases; unmatched junction bases: 2. Germline assignment: CDR1 SGHVS and CDR2 FQNEAQ. The TCR was taken from a woman in her sixties or seventies with lung cancer. The sequencing sample was made of PBMCs. The chain has TRBV7-8 and TRBJ1-4, with 7 nucleotides matching TRBD1. The CDR3 protein is CASSLGGGYEKLFF. Written as DNA, the CDR3 is TGTGCCAGCAGCTTAGGAGGGGGCTATGAAAAACTGTTTTTT.